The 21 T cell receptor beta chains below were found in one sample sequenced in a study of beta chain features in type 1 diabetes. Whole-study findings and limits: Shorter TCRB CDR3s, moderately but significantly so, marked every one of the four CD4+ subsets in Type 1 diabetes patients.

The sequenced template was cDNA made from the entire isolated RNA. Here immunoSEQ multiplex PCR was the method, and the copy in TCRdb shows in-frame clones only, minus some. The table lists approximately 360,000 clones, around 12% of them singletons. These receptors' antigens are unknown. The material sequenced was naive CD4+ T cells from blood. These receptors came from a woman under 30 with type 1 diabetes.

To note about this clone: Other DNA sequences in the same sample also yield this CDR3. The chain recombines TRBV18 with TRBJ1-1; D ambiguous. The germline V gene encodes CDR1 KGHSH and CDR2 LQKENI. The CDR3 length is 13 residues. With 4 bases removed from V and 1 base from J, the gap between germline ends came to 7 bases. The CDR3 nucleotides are TGTGCCAGCTCACGCGGCCAGAACACTGAAGCTTTCTTT. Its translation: CASSRGQNTEAFF.

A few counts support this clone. The CDR3 loop is CASSQGRGQADTQYF. The CDR3 DNA sequence: TGCGCCAGCAGCCAAGGCAGGGGGCAGGCAGATACGCAGTATTTT. This chain connects TRBV4-3 to TRBJ2-3, with TRBD1 identical over 8 bases. V lost 1 base to trimming and J lost 4 bases; unmatched junction nucleotides: 4. Germline CDR1 reads LGHNA; CDR2 reads YSLEER. The CDR3 is made up of 15 amino acids.

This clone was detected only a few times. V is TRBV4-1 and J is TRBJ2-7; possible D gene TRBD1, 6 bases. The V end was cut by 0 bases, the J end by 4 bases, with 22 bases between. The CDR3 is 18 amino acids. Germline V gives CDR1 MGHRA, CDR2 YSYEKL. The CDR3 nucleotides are TGCGCCAGCAGCCAAGATCAATCGCGAGGGGGAAGGACATACGAGCAGTACTTC. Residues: CASSQDQSRGGRTYEQYF.

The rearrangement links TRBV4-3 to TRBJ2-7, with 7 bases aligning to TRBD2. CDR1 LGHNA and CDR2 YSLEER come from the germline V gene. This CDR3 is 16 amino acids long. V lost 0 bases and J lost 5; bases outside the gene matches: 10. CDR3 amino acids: CASSQDSGGSANEQYF. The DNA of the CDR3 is TGCGCCAGCAGCCAAGATTCCGGCGGGAGTGCAAACGAGCAGTACTTC.

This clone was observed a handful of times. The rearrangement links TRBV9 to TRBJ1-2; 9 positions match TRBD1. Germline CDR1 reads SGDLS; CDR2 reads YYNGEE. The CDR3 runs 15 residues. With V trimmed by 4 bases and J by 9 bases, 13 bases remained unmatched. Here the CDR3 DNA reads TGTGCCAGCAGCCCACCGCGGGACAGGGCTTTGAGCTACACCTTC. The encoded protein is CASSPPRDRALSYTF.

The DNA for the CDR3 is TGTGCCAGCAGTCGAAGCCAAAACACTGAAGCTTTCTTT. Its protein product is CASSRSQNTEAFF. This rearrangement joins TRBV27 to TRBJ1-1; no definite D call. V shed 5 bases and J shed 2 bases, with 9 bases lying between them. The CDR3 has 13 amino acids. Germline V gives CDR1 MNHEY, CDR2 SMNVEV (reference sequence).

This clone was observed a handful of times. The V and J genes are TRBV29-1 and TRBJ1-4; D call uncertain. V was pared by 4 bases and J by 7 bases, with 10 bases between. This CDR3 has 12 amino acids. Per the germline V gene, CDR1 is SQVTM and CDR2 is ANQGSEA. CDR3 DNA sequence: TGCAGCGTTGTGTCCGAGGGTGAAAAACTGTTTTTT. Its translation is CSVVSEGEKLFF.

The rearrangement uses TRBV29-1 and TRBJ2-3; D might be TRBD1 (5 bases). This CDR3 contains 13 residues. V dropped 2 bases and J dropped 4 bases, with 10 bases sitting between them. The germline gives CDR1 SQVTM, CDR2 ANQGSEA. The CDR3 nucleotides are TGCAGCGTTGAATTTAGGGGCGCAGATACGCAGTATTTT. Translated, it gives CSVEFRGADTQYF.

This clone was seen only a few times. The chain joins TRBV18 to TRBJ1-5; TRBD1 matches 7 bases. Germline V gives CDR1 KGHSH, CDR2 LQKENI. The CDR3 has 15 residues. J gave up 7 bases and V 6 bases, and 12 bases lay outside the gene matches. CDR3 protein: CASSQGQPSGQPQHF. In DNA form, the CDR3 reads TGTGCCAGCTCTCAGGGACAGCCCTCAGGACAGCCCCAGCATTTT.

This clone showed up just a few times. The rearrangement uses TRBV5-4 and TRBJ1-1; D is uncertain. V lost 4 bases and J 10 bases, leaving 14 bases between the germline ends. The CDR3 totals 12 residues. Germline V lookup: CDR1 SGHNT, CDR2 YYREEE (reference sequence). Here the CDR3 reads CASSPSPGRAFF. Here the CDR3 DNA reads TGTGCCAGCAGCCCATCCCCCGGGAGAGCTTTCTTT.

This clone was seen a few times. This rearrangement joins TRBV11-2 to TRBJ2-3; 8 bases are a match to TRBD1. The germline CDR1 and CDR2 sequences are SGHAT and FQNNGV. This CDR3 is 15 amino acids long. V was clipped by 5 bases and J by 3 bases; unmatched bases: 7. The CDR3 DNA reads TGTGCCAGCAGCACCCGACAGGGGCGGACAGATACGCAGTATTTT. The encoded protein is CASSTRQGRTDTQYF.

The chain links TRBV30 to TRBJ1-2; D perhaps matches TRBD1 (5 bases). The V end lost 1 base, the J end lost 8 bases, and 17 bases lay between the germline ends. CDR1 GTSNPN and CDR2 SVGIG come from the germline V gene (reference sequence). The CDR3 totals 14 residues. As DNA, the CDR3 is TGTGCCTGGAGTGGGCCAGGGCCCGCAGGGGGCTACACCTTC. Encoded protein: CAWSGPGPAGGYTF.

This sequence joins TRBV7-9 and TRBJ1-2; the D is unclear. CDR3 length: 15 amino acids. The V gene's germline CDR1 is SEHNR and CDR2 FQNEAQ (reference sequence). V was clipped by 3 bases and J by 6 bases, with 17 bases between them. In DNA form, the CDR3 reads TGTGCCAGCAGCTTCAGCGGGCCTCAGACCCATGGCTACACCTTC. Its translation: CASSFSGPQTHGYTF.

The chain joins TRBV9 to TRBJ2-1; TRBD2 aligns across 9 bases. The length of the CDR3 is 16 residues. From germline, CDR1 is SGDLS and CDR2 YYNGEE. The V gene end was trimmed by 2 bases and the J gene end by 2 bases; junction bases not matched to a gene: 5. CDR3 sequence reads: CASSVSSGGTYNEQFF. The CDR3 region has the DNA TGTGCCAGCAGCGTGTCAAGCGGGGGGACCTACAATGAGCAGTTCTTC. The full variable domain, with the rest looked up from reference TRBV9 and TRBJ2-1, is DSGVTQTPKHLITATGQRVTLRCSPRSGDLSVYWYQQSLDQGLQFLIQYYNGEERAKGNILERFSAQQFPDLHSELNLSSLELGDSALYFCASSVSSGGTYNEQFFGPGTRLTVL.

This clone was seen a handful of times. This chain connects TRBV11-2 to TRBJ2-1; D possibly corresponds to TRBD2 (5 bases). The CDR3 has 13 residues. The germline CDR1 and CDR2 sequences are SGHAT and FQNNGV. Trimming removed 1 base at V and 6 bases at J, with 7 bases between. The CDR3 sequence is CASSLGGGNEQFF. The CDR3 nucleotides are TGTGCCAGCAGCTTAGGAGGAGGCAATGAGCAGTTCTTC.

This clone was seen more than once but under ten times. The CDR3 nucleotides read TGTGCCAGCAGCCCAGGGGGGCAAAGGACAGATACGCAGTATTTT. Translated, it gives CASSPGGQRTDTQYF. The rearrangement joins TRBV5-4 to TRBJ2-3, with D possibly matching TRBD1 (7 bases). The V end lost 4 bases, the J end lost 3 bases, and 15 bases lay between the germline ends. The CDR3 is 15 residues long. In germline, CDR1 is SGHNT, CDR2 YYREEE (reference sequence).

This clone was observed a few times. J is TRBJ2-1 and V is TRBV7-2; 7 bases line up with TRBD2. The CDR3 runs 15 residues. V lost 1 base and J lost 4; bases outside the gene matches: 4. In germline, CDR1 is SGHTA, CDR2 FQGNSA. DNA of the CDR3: TGTGCCAGCAGCTTAGAGTCTAGCGGATACAATGAGCAGTTCTTC. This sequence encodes CASSLESSGYNEQFF.

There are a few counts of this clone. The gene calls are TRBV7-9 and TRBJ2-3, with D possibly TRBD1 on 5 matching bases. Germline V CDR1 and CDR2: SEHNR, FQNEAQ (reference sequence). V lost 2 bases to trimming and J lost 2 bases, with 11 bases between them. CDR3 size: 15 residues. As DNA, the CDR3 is TGTGCCAGCAGCTTAACAGGCTCTCACACAGATACGCAGTATTTT. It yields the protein CASSLTGSHTDTQYF.

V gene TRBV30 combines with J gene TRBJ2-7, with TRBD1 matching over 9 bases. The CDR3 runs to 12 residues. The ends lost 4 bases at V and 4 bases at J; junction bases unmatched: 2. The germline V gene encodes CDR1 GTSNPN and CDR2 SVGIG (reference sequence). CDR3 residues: CAWMTGGYEQYF. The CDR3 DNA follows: TGTGCCTGGATGACAGGGGGGTACGAGCAGTACTTC.

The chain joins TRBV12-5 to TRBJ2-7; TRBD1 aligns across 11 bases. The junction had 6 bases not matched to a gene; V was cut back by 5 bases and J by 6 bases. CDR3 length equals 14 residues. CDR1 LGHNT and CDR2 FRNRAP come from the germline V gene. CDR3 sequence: CASGLLGTGGEQYF. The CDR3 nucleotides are TGTGCTAGTGGTCTGCTCGGGACAGGGGGCGAGCAGTACTTC.

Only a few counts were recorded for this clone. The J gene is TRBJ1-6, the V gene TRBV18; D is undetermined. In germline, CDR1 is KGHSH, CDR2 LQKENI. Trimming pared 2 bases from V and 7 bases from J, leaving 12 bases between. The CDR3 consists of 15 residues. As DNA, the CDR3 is TGTGCCAGCTCACCAGACCGGGGAGACAATTCACCCCTCCACTTT. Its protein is CASSPDRGDNSPLHF.